The 31 T cell receptor beta chains below come from one sample, sequenced in a study of blood T cell repertoires in COVID-19. Profiling relied on immunoSEQ multiplex PCR, and the TCRdb table lists in-frame clones only, not all of them. Seen here are approximately 200,000 clones, around 90% observed once, and the top ten hold approximately 2.1%. Material: PBMCs or T cells enriched from blood (not recorded which). Receptors were obtained from a woman aged 25 to 39 who had recovered from COVID-19.

The V call is TRBV19, the J call TRBJ2-3; the D gene is possibly TRBD1 (5 bases). The CDR3 runs to 18 residues. V was clipped by 0 bases and J by 4 bases, with 20 bases between them. Germline V CDR1 and CDR2: LNHDA, SQIVND (reference sequence). In nucleotides, the CDR3 is TGTGCCAGTAGTATAGATCTCAACGGCAGGGTAGCTCCAGATACGCAGTATTTT. As protein: CASSIDLNGRVAPDTQYF.

This clone was observed a single time. The chain is built from TRBV12-5 and TRBJ1-1; 7 bases are shared with TRBD1. Germline trimming cut 0 bases from V and 0 bases from J; bases unmatched to any gene: 7. CDR3 length: 17 residues. Germline V gene lookup returns CDR1 LGHNT and CDR2 FRNRAP. CDR3: CASGLVRPTGLNTEAFF. CDR3 sequence (DNA): TGTGCTAGTGGTTTGGTCCGGCCGACAGGGCTGAACACTGAAGCTTTCTTT.

The rearrangement uses TRBV7-9 and TRBJ1-2, with 7 bases lining up with TRBD1. This CDR3 contains 13 residues. The germline V gene encodes CDR1 SEHNR and CDR2 FQNEAQ (reference sequence). With V trimmed by 4 bases and J by 4 bases, 3 bases remained unmatched. CDR3 in amino acids: CASSSTGTYGYTF. The CDR3 region has the DNA TGTGCCAGCAGCTCGACAGGGACCTATGGCTACACCTTC.

The chain has TRBV2 and TRBJ2-1, with a weak D call TRBD1 (5 bases). Trimming cost V 0 bases and J 4 bases, with 25 bases left between them. This CDR3 contains 20 residues. Germline V gene sequence: CDR1 SNHLY, CDR2 FYNNEI. The CDR3 is CASSEALRQNLPPPYNEQFF. Here the CDR3 DNA reads TGTGCCAGCAGTGAAGCGCTTCGACAGAACCTACCCCCCCCTTACAATGAGCAGTTCTTC.

The chain is built from TRBV6-2 or TRBV6-3 and TRBJ1-5; TRBD1 agrees at 9 bases. The V and J ends lost 4 bases and 2 bases, in that order; junction bases with no gene match: 12. CDR1 MNHEY and CDR2 SVGEGT come from the germline V gene. The CDR3 totals 18 residues. This CDR3 reads CASSSDRGSYKRNQPQHF. As DNA, the CDR3 is TGTGCCAGCAGTTCGGACAGGGGATCCTATAAGCGCAATCAGCCCCAGCATTTT.

V gene TRBV19 combines with J gene TRBJ1-4, with 7 bases fitting TRBD1. V shed 8 bases and J 3 bases; nucleotides not matched to a gene: 12. CDR1 is LNHDA, CDR2 SQIVND, per germline (reference sequence). The CDR3 extends over 16 amino acids. The CDR3 here is CASSEQTGVANEKLFF. The CDR3 nucleotides read TGTGCCAGTTCCGAGCAAACAGGGGTAGCTAATGAAAAACTGTTTTTT. The full variable domain, rest sourced from reference TRBV19 and TRBJ1-4, is DGGITQSPKYLFRKEGQNVTLSCEQNLNHDAMYWYRQDPGQGLRLIYYSQIVNDFQKGDIAEGYSVSREKKESFPLTVTSAQKNPTAFYLCASSEQTGVANEKLFFGSGTQLSVL.

The V and J genes are TRBV10-3 and TRBJ1-1; D remains unclear. Germline CDR1 and CDR2: ENHRY and SYGVKD. V lost 2 bases and J 0 bases, leaving 4 bases between the germline ends. The CDR3 is 13 amino acids. This CDR3 reads CAISETLNTEAFF. DNA for the CDR3: TGTGCCATCAGTGAGACACTGAACACTGAAGCTTTCTTT.

The V and J genes are TRBV11-3 and TRBJ2-7; D is possibly TRBD2 (5 bases). CDR3 length equals 12 residues. V gave up 3 bases and J gave up 6 bases, with 9 bases separating them. Looked up from germline, CDR1 is SGHNT and CDR2 is YENEEA. CDR3 sequence (DNA): TGTGCCAGCAGCTTCTTCGAGGGCGAGCAGTACTTC. It codes for CASSFFEGEQYF.

This clone was counted only a few times. The V and J genes are TRBV30 and TRBJ1-1; possible D gene TRBD1, 6 bases. The CDR3 covers 11 residues. Looked up from germline, CDR1 is GTSNPN and CDR2 is SVGIG (reference sequence). The V and J ends lost 4 bases and 6 bases respectively, with 9 bases between them. This CDR3 reads CAWTGGPEAFF. The CDR3 DNA reads TGTGCCTGGACTGGGGGCCCTGAAGCTTTCTTT.

This clone was counted once. The V and J genes are TRBV4-2 and TRBJ2-7; tentative D call: TRBD2 (7 bases). In germline, CDR1 is LGHNA, CDR2 YNFKEQ. V gave up 0 bases and J gave up 0 bases, with 21 bases separating them. The CDR3 consists of 19 residues. The CDR3 sequence is CASSQDPIRGGRFSYEQYF. CDR3 DNA sequence: TGTGCCAGCAGCCAAGATCCGATACGCGGGGGCCGTTTCTCCTACGAGCAGTACTTC.

The chain links TRBV30 to TRBJ1-5; D gene unclear. Germline CDR1 and CDR2: GTSNPN and SVGIG (reference sequence). Trimming cost V 3 bases and J 4 bases, with 10 bases left between them. The CDR3 has 13 residues. CDR3 amino acids: CAWSRGTNQPQHF. CDR3 nucleotide sequence: TGTGCCTGGAGCCGGGGAACGAATCAGCCCCAGCATTTT.

A few counts support this clone. The chain links TRBV4-3 to TRBJ1-1, with TRBD1 matching 7 bases. This CDR3 spans 18 amino acids. Germline values: CDR1 LGHNA, CDR2 YSLEER. V dropped 2 bases and J dropped 1; count of bases not matched to a gene: 13. CDR3 coding DNA: TGCGCCAGCAGCCAATTTGCGACAGGGAGAGGATCGAACACTGAAGCTTTCTTT. Residues: CASSQFATGRGSNTEAFF.

The gene calls are TRBV7-2 and TRBJ2-3, with unresolved D. Germline values: CDR1 SGHTA, CDR2 FQGNSA. Between the trimmed V and J ends, which lost 5 bases and 4 bases, there was a span of 19 bases. The CDR3 extends over 16 amino acids. The CDR3 loop is CASSPPARIGSDTQYF. CDR3 sequence (DNA): TGTGCCAGCAGCCCGCCAGCAAGGATCGGGTCAGATACGCAGTATTTT.

The rearrangement uses TRBV24-1 and TRBJ1-2; D unclear. Germline V gene lookup returns CDR1 KGHDR and CDR2 SFDVKD. This CDR3 contains 11 residues. Trimming left V 2 bases short and J 6 bases short, with 3 bases between. This chain's CDR3 is CATSDYNGYTF. The CDR3 region has the DNA TGTGCCACCAGTGATTATAATGGCTACACCTTC.

The V gene is TRBV19, the J gene TRBJ1-2; TRBD1 agrees at 10 bases. V was pared by 7 bases and J by 4 bases, with 15 bases of the junction left unmatched. This CDR3 is built from 17 residues. Germline loops: CDR1 LNHDA, CDR2 SQIVND (reference sequence). Here the CDR3 DNA reads TGTGCCAGTACCACACAGGGGCCGACAGGGGGCTTCTATGGCTACACCTTC. Translation: CASTTQGPTGGFYGYTF.

The rearrangement links TRBV5-1 to TRBJ2-7; 7 bases fit TRBD1. The CDR3 is 13 amino acids. The trim removed 4 bases at V and 2 bases at J, leaving 3 bases unmatched. Germline CDR1 is SGHRS and CDR2 is YFSETQ. CDR3 loop: CASSPGTAYEQYF. DNA of the CDR3: TGCGCCAGCAGCCCCGGGACAGCCTACGAGCAGTACTTC.

The V and J genes are TRBV7-2 and TRBJ1-2, with D perhaps TRBD1 (5 bases). V lost 1 base to trimming and J lost 5 bases, with 8 bases between them. The CDR3 is made up of 13 amino acids. The germline V gene has CDR1 SGHTA and CDR2 FQGNSA. For the CDR3, the DNA is TGTGCCAGCAGCTTAGTTGACAGATATGGCTACACCTTC. Translating it yields CASSLVDRYGYTF.

This clone has a handful of counts. The genes are TRBV6-5 and TRBJ2-1; D remains unclear. The CDR3 extends over 15 amino acids. V dropped 2 bases and J dropped 0 bases, with 8 bases sitting between them. From germline, CDR1 is MNHEY and CDR2 SVGAGI. The CDR3 region is CASSYETSSYNEQFF. The CDR3 DNA sequence: TGTGCCAGCAGTTACGAGACAAGCTCCTACAATGAGCAGTTCTTC.

This rearrangement joins TRBV12-3 or TRBV12-4 to TRBJ1-2; no clear D. The CDR3 is 13 residues long. V was clipped by 1 base and J by 4 bases, with 7 bases between them. The DNA of the CDR3 is TGTGCCAGCAGTTTAGGACCTAGCTATGGCTACACCTTC. Translated: CASSLGPSYGYTF.

The chain couples TRBV6-5 to TRBJ1-1; D is unresolved. The V gene's germline CDR1 is MNHEY and CDR2 SVGAGI. V was clipped by 7 bases and J by 0 bases, with 15 bases between them. This CDR3 is 15 amino acids long. The CDR3 reads CASNMENTMNTEAFF. CDR3 DNA: TGTGCCAGCAATATGGAGAATACTATGAACACTGAAGCTTTCTTT.

The chain employs TRBV7-2 and TRBJ1-5; D is ambiguous. V dropped 1 base and J dropped 1 base, with 5 bases sitting between them. CDR1 and CDR2 from the germline V gene are SGHTA and FQGNSA. The CDR3 is 14 amino acids. As DNA, the CDR3 is TGTGCCAGCAGCTTAGGCAGGAGCAATCAGCCCCAGCATTTT. Encoded protein: CASSLGRSNQPQHF.

The genes are TRBV7-2 and TRBJ1-1; TRBD1 matches 8 bases. The germline V gene encodes CDR1 SGHTA and CDR2 FQGNSA. This CDR3 has 14 residues. Germline trimming cut 5 bases from V and 5 bases from J; bases unmatched to any gene: 7. Here the CDR3 reads CASSHGQGFTEAFF. The CDR3 DNA follows: TGTGCCAGCAGCCACGGACAGGGTTTTACTGAAGCTTTCTTT.

The rearrangement uses TRBV12-2 and TRBJ1-4. TRBV12-2 is listed as a pseudogene. CDR3 length: 19 residues. CDR3 region: CASRLGVGRGRLTNEKLFF. For the CDR3, the DNA is TGTGCAAGTCGCTTAGGGGTCGGGAGGGGGCGGCTTACTAATGAAAAACTGTTTTTT.

The chain is built from TRBV5-4 and TRBJ2-5, with 10 bases lining up with TRBD2. CDR1 and CDR2 from the germline V gene are SGHNT and YYREEE (reference sequence). This CDR3 contains 18 residues. V was clipped by 2 bases and J by 2 bases; unmatched bases: 12. CDR3 DNA: TGTGCCAGCAGCTTCTTGCTAATAGCGGGGGGCCCACAAGAGACCCAGTACTTC. This codes for CASSFLLIAGGPQETQYF.

The chain is built from TRBV18 and TRBJ2-7, with a tentative D call TRBD1 (6 bases). The ends were cut back, 2 bases at V and 0 bases at J, with 17 bases in the middle. Per germline, CDR1 KGHSH and CDR2 LQKENI. The CDR3 spans 17 residues. CDR3 nucleotides: TGTGCCAGCTCACCAAATGTAGGGGGTCGGAGCTCCTACGAGCAGTACTTC. Encoded protein: CASSPNVGGRSSYEQYF.

This sequence joins TRBV4-2 and TRBJ2-2; a possible D gene is TRBD2 (5 bases). Trimming took off 3 bases at V and 7 bases at J, with 18 bases between the two ends. Per germline, CDR1 LGHNA and CDR2 YNFKEQ. The CDR3 loop spans 16 amino acids. DNA for the CDR3: TGTGCCAGCAGCCAGTATCCCCCGGGGTCGGGCGGGGAGCTGTTTTTT. Amino acid sequence: CASSQYPPGSGGELFF.

This sequence joins TRBV30 and TRBJ1-1, with TRBD1 matching 8 bases. V lost 8 bases to trimming and J lost 4 bases; unmatched junction nucleotides: 9. CDR1 is GTSNPN and CDR2 is SVGIG in the germline V gene (reference sequence). CDR3 length: 13 residues. The CDR3 DNA follows: TGTGCCACATCTTGGACAGGGTCCACTGAAGCTTTCTTT. It encodes CATSWTGSTEAFF.

This chain uses TRBV11-3 with TRBJ2-7, with D perhaps TRBD2 (5 bases). Germline CDR1 and CDR2: SGHNT and YENEEA. This CDR3 has 16 amino acids. The germline V and J ends were trimmed by 0 bases and 2 bases, with 14 bases remaining between them. CDR3 nucleotide sequence: TGTGCCAGCAGCTTAGACAGTGTGCTAGCCCCCTACGAGCAGTACTTC. Translated, it gives CASSLDSVLAPYEQYF.

The V and J genes are TRBV3-1 (or the pseudogene TRBV3-2) and TRBJ2-5; TRBD2 aligns across 11 bases. Looked up from germline, CDR1 is LGHDT and CDR2 is YNNKEL (reference sequence). The CDR3 contains 18 residues. V trimming: 3 bases; J trimming: 5 bases; junction bases outside the gene matches: 14. CDR3 coding DNA: TGTGCCAGCAGCCATTGGAGACTAGCGGGGCCCTGTGAGGAGACCCAGTACTTC. Translating it yields CASSHWRLAGPCEETQYF.

The chain links TRBV27 to TRBJ1-3; D is undetermined. Trimming left V 6 bases short and J 4 bases short, with 10 bases between. Per germline, CDR1 MNHEY and CDR2 SMNVEV (reference sequence). CDR3 length: 13 amino acids. CDR3 DNA sequence: TGTGCCAGCAGCCTCCACGGGGGAAACACCATATATTTT. Amino acid sequence: CASSLHGGNTIYF.

The CDR3 sequence is CASSLRGLERGGQGTDTQYF. The CDR3 DNA is TGTGCCAGCAGCCTGCGGGGTCTAGAGCGGGGGGGCCAAGGGACAGATACGCAGTATTTT. V and J are TRBV7-6 and TRBJ2-3; the match to TRBD2 covers 10 bases. V was clipped by 5 bases and J by 3 bases; unmatched bases: 20. The CDR3 covers 20 residues. Germline V gives CDR1 SGHVS, CDR2 FNYEAQ.